The 25 T cell receptor beta chains below come from one sample, sequenced in a study of cytomegalovirus exposure and HLA in healthy donors. Vbeta (60) and Jbeta (13) primers were used in the PCR. Produced via immunoSEQ multiplex PCR; TCRdb's table is partial and in-frame only. The profile shows some 140,000 clones, approximately 75% of them singletons. Sequencing was performed on PBMCs. The receptors here all came from a man aged 18 to 30 in good health and CMV-seronegative.

This chain connects TRBV7-8 to TRBJ1-1, with D uncertain. Germline V gene sequence: CDR1 SGHVS, CDR2 FQNEAQ. This CDR3 comprises 13 residues. The V end was cut by 1 base, the J end by 4 bases, with 7 bases between. The chain's CDR3 is CASSLDGPTEAFF. CDR3 nucleotides: TGTGCCAGCAGCTTAGACGGTCCCACTGAAGCTTTCTTT.

The chain uses TRBV27 and TRBJ1-2; 8 nucleotides line up with TRBD1. The germline V gene has CDR1 MNHEY and CDR2 SMNVEV (reference sequence). The junction had 8 bases not matched to a gene; V was cut back by 5 bases and J by 6 bases. The CDR3 is 14 residues long. As DNA, the CDR3 is TGTGCCAGCAGTACGGACAGGGTGAGCGATGGCTACACCTTC. Protein sequence: CASSTDRVSDGYTF.

This sequence joins TRBV7-9 and TRBJ1-4; D might be TRBD1 (5 bases). The CDR3 has 14 amino acids. V lost 5 bases, J lost 7 bases, and 14 bases lay in between. CDR1 SEHNR and CDR2 FQNEAQ come from the germline V gene (reference sequence). This CDR3 is CASSQNGGPEKLFF. The CDR3 DNA reads as TGTGCCAGCAGCCAAAACGGGGGTCCTGAAAAACTGTTTTTT.

The CDR3 protein is CASSAEPGSSYNSPLHF. CDR3 nucleotide sequence: TGTGCCAGTAGTGCCGAACCCGGGAGCTCCTATAATTCACCCCTCCACTTT. V and J are TRBV19 and TRBJ1-6; D is unclear. V lost 5 bases to trimming and J lost 0 bases, with 14 bases between them. The CDR3 length is 17 residues. Germline values: CDR1 LNHDA, CDR2 SQIVND (reference sequence).

For this clone: Other DNA sequences from this sample encode an identical CDR3 as well. This chain links TRBV6-4 with TRBJ2-3; TRBD2 matches 12 bases. From germline, CDR1 is MRHNA and CDR2 SNTAGT. This CDR3 region has 23 residues. Unmatched junction bases numbered 21, after V lost 1 base and J lost 1 base. CDR3 sequence: CASSDFGRGFGLAGGLGTDTQYF. CDR3 DNA sequence: TGTGCCAGCAGTGACTTCGGGCGGGGGTTTGGTCTAGCGGGGGGGCTAGGCACAGATACGCAGTATTTT.

The chain uses TRBV9 and TRBJ1-2, with D possibly matching TRBD1 (6 bases). Looked up from germline, CDR1 is SGDLS and CDR2 is YYNGEE. V was clipped by 2 bases and J by 4 bases, with 24 bases between them. CDR3 length equals 18 residues. Here the CDR3 DNA reads TGTGCCAGCAGCGTTGGGGGGGCGCTGGATGCTATGGGCTATGGCTACACCTTC. Protein sequence: CASSVGGALDAMGYGYTF.

This chain uses TRBV6-6 with TRBJ2-3; D is unresolved. CDR3 size: 15 residues. CDR1 is MNHNY, CDR2 SVGAGI, per germline (reference sequence). The V end lost 5 bases, the J end lost 2 bases, and 14 bases lay between the germline ends. In nucleotides, the CDR3 is TGTGCCAGCAGTGATTGGTCCGGTTTCACAGATACGCAGTATTTT. Translated, it gives CASSDWSGFTDTQYF.

The rearrangement uses TRBV28 and TRBJ2-1, with 7 nucleotides matching TRBD2. Trimming cost V 4 bases and J 10 bases; bases outside gene matches: 16. CDR3 length: 16 residues. Germline loops: CDR1 MDHEN, CDR2 SYDVKM. The CDR3 spells CASSSHSGGGRGEQFF. CDR3 DNA sequence: TGTGCCAGCAGTTCCCATTCTGGCGGGGGTCGAGGGGAGCAGTTCTTC.

Comments on this clone: At one end, the junction sequence differs from germline, possibly due to a read error. The chain combines TRBV27 with TRBJ2-7; TRBD1 is a possible D gene (6 bases). Germline V lookup: CDR1 MNHEY, CDR2 SMNVEV (reference sequence). The CDR3 extends over 12 amino acids. The DNA of the CDR3 is TGTGCCAGCAGTCCTACCGGAACAGGGATTAACTTC. This encodes CASSPTGTGINF.

J is TRBJ2-2 and V is TRBV9, with a weak D call TRBD1 (5 bases). This CDR3 region has 14 residues. The V gene's germline CDR1 is SGDLS and CDR2 YYNGEE. Trimming left V 3 bases short and J 5 bases short, with 11 bases between. The CDR3 loop reads CASSAKTDTGELFF. CDR3 bases: TGTGCCAGCAGCGCAAAGACAGATACCGGGGAGCTGTTTTTT.

This clone was observed a handful of times. This sequence joins TRBV2 and TRBJ2-3, with 8 positions matching TRBD2. The germline V gene has CDR1 SNHLY and CDR2 FYNNEI. Trimming removed 6 bases from V and 9 bases from J; junction bases left unmatched: 11. The CDR3 contains 14 residues. DNA of the CDR3: TGTGCCAGCAGCCCCGAGATTTTAGCGGGGACGCAGTATTTT. This gives the protein CASSPEILAGTQYF.

CDR3 loop: CASSLRRPQGNTEAFF. Written as DNA, the CDR3 is TGTGCCAGTAGTCTTCGGAGGCCACAGGGGAACACTGAAGCTTTCTTT. V gene TRBV19 combines with J gene TRBJ1-1, with D possibly matching TRBD1 (6 bases). The CDR3 consists of 16 residues. Trimming cost V 5 bases and J 1 base, with 17 bases left between them. CDR1 and CDR2 (germline): LNHDA, SQIVND (reference sequence).

The genes are TRBV28 and TRBJ1-5; TRBD1 aligns across 7 bases. Trimming took 4 bases from V and 6 from J; bases not matched to a gene: 12. The CDR3 spans 16 residues. The germline V gene encodes CDR1 MDHEN and CDR2 SYDVKM. CDR3 sequence (DNA): TGTGCCAGCAGTTCTCTAGGGGGCGCGAATATTCAGCCCCAGCATTTT. It encodes CASSSLGGANIQPQHF. The full variable domain, in which reference TRBV28 and TRBJ1-5 provide the parts outside the CDR3, is DVKVTQSSRYLVKRTGEKVFLECVQDMDHENMFWYRQDPGLGLRLIYFSYDVKMKEKGDIPEGYSVSREKKERFSLILESASTNQTSMYLCASSSLGGANIQPQHFGDGTRLSIL.

This chain connects TRBV4-3 to TRBJ2-7; D is perhaps TRBD2 (6 bases). Trimming took off 0 bases at V and 0 bases at J, with 15 bases between the two ends. Germline-derived CDR1 and CDR2 are LGHNA and YSLEER. This CDR3 is built from 17 residues. The chain's CDR3 is CASSQDTGTQSSYEQYF. The DNA for the CDR3 is TGCGCCAGCAGCCAAGATACGGGGACTCAAAGCTCCTACGAGCAGTACTTC.

The chain combines TRBV11-3 with TRBJ1-5, with D perhaps TRBD1 (5 bases). Deletions cut 8 bases from V and 0 bases from J, with 26 bases between. The CDR3 length is 19 residues. Germline loops: CDR1 SGHNT, CDR2 YENEEA. Here the CDR3 DNA reads TGTGCCAGCCCTGGATGCGTGGGGGGTATCGGTTGTAGCAATCAGCCCCAGCATTTT. This sequence encodes CASPGCVGGIGCSNQPQHF.

The V gene is TRBV23-1, the J gene TRBJ2-5; D unresolved. TRBV23-1 is an ORF, and what it does is uncertain. The CDR3 is made up of 14 amino acids. V was cut by 3 bases and J by 3 bases, with 11 bases left in between. CDR3 sequence (DNA): TGCGCCAGCAGTCACGCTTACAAAAAAGAGACCCAGTACTTC. Its translation: CASSHAYKKETQYF.

V is TRBV27 and J is TRBJ1-3, with 10 positions matching TRBD1. V shed 7 bases and J 7 bases; nucleotides not matched to a gene: 1. The CDR3 has 12 amino acids. From germline, CDR1 is MNHEY and CDR2 SMNVEV (reference sequence). For the CDR3, the DNA is TGTGCCAGCAAGGACAGGGGGAACACCATATATTTT. Translating gives CASKDRGNTIYF.

Only one count was recorded for this clone. This rearrangement joins TRBV25-1 to TRBJ1-1; D perhaps matches TRBD1 (6 bases). Germline lookup yields CDR1 MGHDK and CDR2 SYGVNS. Deletions cut 9 bases from V and 0 bases from J, with 17 bases between. The CDR3 is 15 residues long. Written as DNA, the CDR3 is TGTGCCAGTTCCAGGGGACTAACCATGAACACTGAAGCTTTCTTT. Its translation: CASSRGLTMNTEAFF.

This clone was detected only a few times. The rearrangement joins TRBV6-1 to TRBJ1-2, with D unclear. The CDR3 runs to 13 residues. V dropped 6 bases and J dropped 2 bases, with 10 bases sitting between them. Germline V gene sequence: CDR1 MNHNS, CDR2 SASEGT. The CDR3 spells CASRETQNYGYTF. In nucleotides, the CDR3 is TGTGCCAGCAGAGAGACACAGAACTATGGCTACACCTTC.

The chain uses TRBV5-6 and TRBJ1-6; TRBD1 matches at 7 bases. CDR3 size: 15 residues. CDR1 is SGHDT, CDR2 YYEEEE, per germline. V lost 0 bases to trimming and J lost 7 bases; unmatched junction nucleotides: 4. This CDR3 reads CASSLVGRGNSPLHF. CDR3 nucleotides: TGTGCCAGCAGCTTGGTTGGCAGGGGGAATTCACCCCTCCACTTT.

The chain is built from TRBV7-9 and TRBJ2-2, with D perhaps TRBD1 (5 bases). This CDR3 region has 14 residues. CDR1 SEHNR and CDR2 FQNEAQ come from the germline V gene (reference sequence). Between the trimmed V and J ends, which lost 5 bases and 2 bases, there was a span of 9 bases. The CDR3 region is CASSRGANTGELFF. In DNA, the CDR3 is TGTGCCAGCAGCCGTGGGGCAAACACCGGGGAGCTGTTTTTT.

The rearrangement links TRBV19 to TRBJ2-7, with TRBD2 matching over 7 bases. The CDR3 loop spans 15 amino acids. Germline V lookup: CDR1 LNHDA, CDR2 SQIVND (reference sequence). J was trimmed by 0 bases and V by 4 bases; bases with no gene match: 6. As DNA, the CDR3 is TGTGCCAGTAGTAACCCTAGCGGAGGCTCCTACGAGCAGTACTTC. This sequence encodes CASSNPSGGSYEQYF.

This clone is a singleton in its sample. One end of the junction varies from germline; a read error may be responsible. The chain recombines TRBV5-4 with TRBJ1-2; no clear D. The CDR3 is 13 amino acids. In germline, CDR1 is SGHNT, CDR2 YYREEE (reference sequence). CDR3 DNA: TGTGCCAGCAGCTCTGGTTTTAACTATCGCTACACCTTC. It translates to CASSSGFNYRYTF.

This chain uses TRBV7-9 with TRBJ2-2; D is possibly TRBD2 (6 bases). V shed 4 bases and J shed 5 bases, with 17 bases lying between them. This CDR3 comprises 16 residues. Looked up from germline, CDR1 is SEHNR and CDR2 is FQNEAQ (reference sequence). Here the CDR3 reads CASSSPVGDWTGELFF. The CDR3 DNA is TGTGCCAGCAGCTCCCCCGTAGGGGACTGGACCGGGGAGCTGTTTTTT.

This clone was counted a few times. V is TRBV28 and J is TRBJ1-3; 12 positions match TRBD1. CDR1 and CDR2 from the germline V gene are MDHEN and SYDVKM. V lost 3 bases and J lost 6; bases outside the gene matches: 6. The CDR3 covers 16 residues. The CDR3 loop reads CASSFWDRGHENTIYF. DNA for the CDR3: TGTGCCAGCAGTTTTTGGGACAGGGGGCACGAAAACACCATATATTTT.